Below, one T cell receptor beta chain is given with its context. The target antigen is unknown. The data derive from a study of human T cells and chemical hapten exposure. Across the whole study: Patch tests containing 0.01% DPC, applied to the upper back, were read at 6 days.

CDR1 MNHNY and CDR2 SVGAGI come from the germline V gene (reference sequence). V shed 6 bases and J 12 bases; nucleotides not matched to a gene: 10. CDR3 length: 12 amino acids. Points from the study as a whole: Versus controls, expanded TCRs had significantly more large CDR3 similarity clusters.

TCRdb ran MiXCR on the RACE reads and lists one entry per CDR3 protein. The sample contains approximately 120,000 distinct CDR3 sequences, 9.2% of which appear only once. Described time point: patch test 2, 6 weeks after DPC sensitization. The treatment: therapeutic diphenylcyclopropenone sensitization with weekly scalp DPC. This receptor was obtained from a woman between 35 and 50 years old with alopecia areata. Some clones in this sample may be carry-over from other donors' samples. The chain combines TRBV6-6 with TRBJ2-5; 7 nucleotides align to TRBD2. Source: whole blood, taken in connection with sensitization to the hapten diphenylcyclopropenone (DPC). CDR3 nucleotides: TGTGCCAGCAGCCCAGGGTTGGCGGGGGAGTACTTC. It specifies CASSPGLAGEYF.